These 14 T cell receptor beta chains originate from one sample sequenced in a study of T cells after posttransplantation cyclophosphamide. The naive gate required viable CD3+CD4+ or CD3+CD8+ cells with CCR7+CD45RA+CD45RO-CD95-CD27+CD28+ phenotype. Only in-frame clones appear in the TCRdb table, and some are missing; sequencing was by immunoSEQ multiplex PCR. This sample has 30,000 or so clones, with around 90% found just once. Sequencing was done on a sample of naive CD4+ T cells sorted from PBMCs. Receptors were obtained from a woman between 55 and 75 years old in good health, CMV-negative, and a related stem cell transplant donor.

V and J are TRBV27 and TRBJ2-6, with 7 bases matching TRBD2. The CDR3 sequence is 19 residues long. V trimming: 5 bases; J trimming: 0 bases; junction bases outside the gene matches: 13. Germline CDR1 MNHEY, CDR2 SMNVEV (reference sequence). The CDR3 loop reads CASSPLGLAAGSGANVLTF. The CDR3 DNA reads as TGTGCCAGCAGTCCATTGGGGCTAGCGGCGGGCTCTGGGGCCAACGTCCTGACTTTC.

The chain combines TRBV9 with TRBJ1-3, with D possibly being TRBD1 (5 bases). Per germline, CDR1 SGDLS and CDR2 YYNGEE. With 2 bases removed from V and 0 bases from J, the gap between germline ends came to 12 bases. CDR3 length: 16 residues. In DNA form, the CDR3 reads TGTGCCAGCAGCGTTCTCCAGGGCCTCTCTGGAAACACCATATATTTT. Encoded protein: CASSVLQGLSGNTIYF. Filled out from reference TRBV9 and TRBJ1-3, the complete variable domain reads DSGVTQTPKHLITATGQRVTLRCSPRSGDLSVYWYQQSLDQGLQFLIQYYNGEERAKGNILERFSAQQFPDLHSELNLSSLELGDSALYFCASSVLQGLSGNTIYFGEGSWLTVV.

The genes are TRBV7-9 and TRBJ2-7; D might be TRBD2 (5 bases). CDR3 length: 16 amino acids. Germline V CDR1 and CDR2: SEHNR, FQNEAQ (reference sequence). V was clipped by 4 bases and J by 2 bases, with 18 bases between them. The CDR3 protein is CASSSDPTMGTYEQYF. The CDR3 nucleotides are TGTGCCAGCAGCTCCGACCCGACTATGGGGACCTACGAGCAGTACTTC.

This chain uses TRBV30 with TRBJ1-1; 8 nucleotides line up with TRBD1. The length of the CDR3 is 13 residues. From germline, CDR1 is GTSNPN and CDR2 SVGIG (reference sequence). V trimming: 4 bases; J trimming: 1 base; junction bases outside the gene matches: 2. The CDR3 here is CAWTTGGNTEAFF. The CDR3 region has the DNA TGTGCCTGGACTACAGGGGGGAACACTGAAGCTTTCTTT.

V is TRBV2 and J is TRBJ2-5; D call uncertain. With 9 bases removed from V and 2 bases from J, the gap between germline ends came to 7 bases. Germline V lookup: CDR1 SNHLY, CDR2 FYNNEI. The CDR3 consists of 11 residues. CDR3 bases: TGTGCCAGTGATAGACAAGAGACCCAGTACTTC. Translation: CASDRQETQYF.

The rearrangement joins TRBV27 to TRBJ1-1, with D uncertain. Germline CDR1 is MNHEY and CDR2 is SMNVEV (reference sequence). Trimming left V 7 bases short and J 0 bases short, with 12 bases between. The CDR3 is 14 amino acids. The CDR3 DNA sequence: TGTGCCAGCAAGTTCCAGGTCATGAACACTGAAGCTTTCTTT. It codes for CASKFQVMNTEAFF.

V usage is TRBV5-1 and J usage is TRBJ1-6, with 11 bases identical to TRBD1. V dropped 3 bases and J dropped 8; count of bases not matched to a gene: 4. Germline CDR1 SGHRS, CDR2 YFSETQ. The CDR3 loop spans 15 amino acids. The DNA of the CDR3 is TGCGCCAGCAGCTCCGGACAGGGGGCCGATTCACCCCTCCACTTT. This codes for CASSSGQGADSPLHF.

The rearrangement joins TRBV5-1 to TRBJ2-7, with 11 bases that match TRBD2. This CDR3 has 15 residues. Germline V gene sequence: CDR1 SGHRS, CDR2 YFSETQ. V shed 4 bases, J shed 7 bases, and the junction held 10 bases outside the gene matches. In DNA, the CDR3 is TGCGCCAGCAGCATAACTAGCGGGGGCGTGAGGGAGCAGTACTTC. This codes for CASSITSGGVREQYF.

This clone appeared a few times. The chain links TRBV9 to TRBJ2-7, with 9 bases lining up with TRBD1. V shed 0 bases and J 2 bases; nucleotides not matched to a gene: 3. The germline V gene has CDR1 SGDLS and CDR2 YYNGEE. There are 15 residues in the CDR3. CDR3 coding DNA: TGTGCCAGCAGCGTAGCTAGGGACAGGGCCTACGAGCAGTACTTC. Its protein is CASSVARDRAYEQYF.

This clone was seen only once. The V gene is TRBV19, the J gene TRBJ1-1; unclear D gene. The CDR3 is 13 amino acids. CDR1 and CDR2 (germline): LNHDA, SQIVND (reference sequence). The V end lost 7 bases, the J end lost 1 base, and 10 bases lay between the germline ends. The CDR3 here is CASTTVRNTEAFF. CDR3 coding DNA: TGTGCCAGTACTACAGTGCGGAACACTGAAGCTTTCTTT.

This clone has only one observation. The rearrangement joins TRBV10-3 to TRBJ1-6; 9 bases align to TRBD1. The germline CDR1 and CDR2 sequences are ENHRY and SYGVKD. The length of the CDR3 is 15 residues. V shed 3 bases, J shed 9 bases, and the junction held 6 bases outside the gene matches. This CDR3 reads CAISDPGQGTSPLHF. In DNA, the CDR3 is TGTGCCATCAGTGACCCGGGACAGGGAACTTCACCCCTCCACTTT.

The chain carries TRBV13 and TRBJ2-1; 9 bases align to TRBD2. Germline V CDR1 and CDR2: PRHDT, FYEKMQ (reference sequence). The J segment lost 3 bases and the V segment lost 5 bases, leaving 11 bases of the junction unmatched. This CDR3 comprises 17 residues. The CDR3 DNA follows: TGTGCCAGCAGCCCCACGCTAGCGGGAACACACTACAATGAGCAGTTCTTC. Translation: CASSPTLAGTHYNEQFF.

CDR3 sequence reads: CASNDPAGGNQPQHF. CDR3 nucleotide sequence: TGTGCCAGTAACGATCCAGCGGGCGGCAATCAGCCCCAGCATTTT. The chain links TRBV19 to TRBJ1-5, with D hard to call. Germline V lookup: CDR1 LNHDA, CDR2 SQIVND (reference sequence). The CDR3 extends over 15 amino acids. The V end was cut by 7 bases, the J end by 2 bases, with 15 bases between.

The J gene is TRBJ1-1, the V gene TRBV18, with a tentative D call TRBD1 (6 bases). Germline CDR1 KGHSH, CDR2 LQKENI. V shed 0 bases and J shed 5 bases, with 7 bases lying between them. This CDR3 spans 13 amino acids. This chain's CDR3 is CASSPPGQTEAFF. The CDR3 DNA reads TGTGCCAGCTCACCACCTGGACAGACTGAAGCTTTCTTT.